This TCR beta chain stems from a study of post-analysis software for immune sequencing data. Study-wide results and caveats: TRBV segments more frequent in patients than in controls numbered a few and included TRBV5-6, TRBV5-1 and TRBV20-1.

TCR beta cDNA libraries had unique molecular identifiers. TCRdb ran MiXCR on the PCR reads and lists one entry per CDR3 protein. The sample comprises hundreds of thousands of distinct CDR3 sequences, approximately 59% of which are singletons, and roughly 12% rests with the top ten. Remarks on this clonotype: Its antigen is still unknown.

Per the germline V gene, CDR1 is MNHEY and CDR2 is SMNVEV (reference sequence). CDR3 length: 13 amino acids. The V end lost 4 bases, the J end lost 9 bases, and 13 bases lay between the germline ends. Material for sequencing was blood. The chain couples TRBV27 to TRBJ2-1; tentative D call: TRBD1 (6 bases). The clonotype was recovered from a girl aged 2-10 years with multiple sclerosis. The CDR3 DNA reads as TGTGCCAGCAGTTACAGGGTCTCAAGTGAGCAGTTCTTC. Protein product: CASSYRVSSEQFF.